This T cell receptor (beta chain) was sequenced during a study of blood T cells in healthy people across ages. Trimming removed 3 bases from V and 0 bases from J, with 6 bases in between. This CDR3 region has 14 residues. The germline gives CDR1 SEHNR, CDR2 FQNEAQ (reference sequence). Using a J-beta primer mix together with a sample-barcoded 5' primer, a second PCR was run for about 6 to 11 cycles. Each cDNA molecule, via a template-switch adaptor with 12 random nucleotides, was tagged. TCRdb called the 5' RACE reads again in MiXCR, with one record for every CDR3 protein. Counted here are more than 1.4 million distinct CDR3 sequences, approximately 42% occurring once; the ten biggest clones make up 7.9%.

The chain couples TRBV7-9 to TRBJ1-3; D call uncertain. Sequenced sample: blood. The TCR was taken from a woman aged 18-30 years in good health. The CDR3: CASSFTSSGNTIYF. The CDR3 DNA is TGTGCCAGCAGCTTTACGAGCTCTGGAAACACCATATATTTT.